This TCR beta chain was obtained from a study of T cells in Graves' hyperthyroidism and ophthalmopathy. The CDR3 runs to 14 residues. Trimming removed 2 bases at V and 5 bases at J, with 9 bases between. Germline values: CDR1 MGHDK, CDR2 SYGVNS. TCR beta CDR3 region amplification was performed from RNA transcripts. During a first-round RT-PCR of the TCR CDR3, the HTBI primer set was used. TCRdb used MiXCR to reprocess the multiplex PCR reads, holding one entry per CDR3 protein. Here the sample spans 600,000 to 700,000 distinct CDR3 sequences, about 45% being singletons. This clonotype was observed at least ten times.

J is TRBJ2-2 and V is TRBV25-1; D gene unclear. Sequencing used peripheral blood or thyroid tissue (not recorded which). The TCR was taken from an adult man with Graves' disease, either hyperthyroidism or ophthalmopathy (not recorded which). CDR3 bases: TGTGCCAGCAGTGAACCCACCTATACCGGGGAGCTGTTTTTT. Translation: CASSEPTYTGELFF.